This TCR beta chain was sequenced during a study of Graves' ophthalmopathy and Graves' hyperthyroidism. Study background: The blood sample was drawn at first diagnosis and before any treatment.

This clonotype was detected ten times or more. The antigen remains unidentified. Researchers turned away patients with other autoimmune diseases, uncontrolled infections, pregnancy or lactation. Researchers took RNA transcripts and amplified TCR beta CDR3 regions from them. Second-round multiplex PCR came after first-round RT-PCR with HTBI primers. TCRdb re-called the multiplex PCR reads through MiXCR, storing one row per CDR3 protein. This sample has 340,000 or so distinct CDR3 sequences, with roughly 15% found just once. Study outcomes and limitations: At just under 71% sensitivity and approximately 72% specificity, the model predicted progression of the ophthalmopathy.

The receptor was isolated from an adult man with Graves' ophthalmopathy. The source material was peripheral blood.

The CDR3 DNA follows: TGTGCCAGCAGTGCTGGGACAGGGTATGGCTACACCTTC. Translated, it gives CASSAGTGYGYTF. The chain couples TRBV2 to TRBJ1-2; 9 positions match TRBD1. The CDR3 is 13 residues long. J gave up 5 bases and V 4 bases, and 2 bases lay outside the gene matches. Germline lookup yields CDR1 SNHLY and CDR2 FYNNEI.